This T cell receptor beta chain comes out of a study of T cell repertoires in cytomegalovirus infection. For the study at large: Based on public TCR beta signatures, there were indications of CMV infection and of a matching HLA type. Study conclusions and caveats: The cumulative frequency of public TCR beta families distinguished individuals who carried CMV together with the relevant HLA. It was HLA-C-restricted CMV-specific TCR beta clonotypes that dominated the response ex vivo.

Each CDR3 protein is one row after TCRdb ran MiXCR on the reads. This sample carries roughly 990,000 distinct CDR3 sequences, around 29% of them seen once, and the ten largest clones take around 15%. The V and J ends lost 3 bases and 8 bases respectively, with 22 bases between them. Germline V lookup: CDR1 WSHSY, CDR2 SAAADI. The CDR3 is 16 residues long. This clonotype was found a few times. Its antigen is not identified. This sequence originates from a human donor in good health (CMV status not recorded). Some clones in this sample may be carry-over from other donors' samples. The chain links TRBV10-2 to TRBJ1-2; maybe TRBD1 (5 bases). The sequenced sample was cultured CD8+ T cells from PBMCs, obtained from culture after CMV antigen stimulation. CDR3 residues: CASSDGLGASLNGYTF. CDR3 nucleotides: TGCGCCAGCAGTGATGGTTTAGGGGCTTCCCTCAACGGCTACACCTTC.